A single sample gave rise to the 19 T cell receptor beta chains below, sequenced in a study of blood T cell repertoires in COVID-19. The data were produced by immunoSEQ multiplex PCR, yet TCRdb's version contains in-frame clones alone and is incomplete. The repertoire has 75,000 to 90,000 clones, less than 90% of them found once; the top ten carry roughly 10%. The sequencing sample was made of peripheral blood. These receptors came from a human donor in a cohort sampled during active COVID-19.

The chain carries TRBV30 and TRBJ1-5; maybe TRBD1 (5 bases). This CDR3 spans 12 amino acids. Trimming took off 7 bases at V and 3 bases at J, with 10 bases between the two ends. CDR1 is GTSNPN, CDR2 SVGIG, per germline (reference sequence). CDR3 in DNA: TGTGCCTCGGGACGGGACAATCAGCCCCAGCATTTT. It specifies CASGRDNQPQHF. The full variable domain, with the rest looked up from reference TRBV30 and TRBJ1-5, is SQTIHQWPATLVQPVGSPLSLECTVEGTSNPNLYWYRQAAGRGLQLLFYSVGIGQISSEVPQNLSASRPQDRQFILSSKKLLLSDSGFYLCASGRDNQPQHFGDGTRLSIL.

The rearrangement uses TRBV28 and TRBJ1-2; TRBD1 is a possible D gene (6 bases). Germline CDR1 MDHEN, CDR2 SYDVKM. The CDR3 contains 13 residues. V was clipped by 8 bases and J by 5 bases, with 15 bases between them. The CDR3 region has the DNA TGTGCCAGCGGGCAGGGGTTAAAATATGGCTACACCTTC. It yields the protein CASGQGLKYGYTF.

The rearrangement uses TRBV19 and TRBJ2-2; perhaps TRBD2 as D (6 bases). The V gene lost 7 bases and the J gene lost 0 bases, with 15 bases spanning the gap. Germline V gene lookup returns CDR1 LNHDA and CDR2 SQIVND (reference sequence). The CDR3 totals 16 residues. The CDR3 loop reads CASTHNSGSNTGELFF. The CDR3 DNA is TGTGCCAGTACCCACAATAGCGGTTCGAACACCGGGGAGCTGTTTTTT.

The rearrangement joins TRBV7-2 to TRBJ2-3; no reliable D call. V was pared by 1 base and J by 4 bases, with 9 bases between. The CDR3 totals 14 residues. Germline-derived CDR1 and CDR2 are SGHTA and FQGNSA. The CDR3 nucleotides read TGTGCCAGCAGCTTAGGATTTTCGGCAGATACGCAGTATTTT. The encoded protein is CASSLGFSADTQYF.

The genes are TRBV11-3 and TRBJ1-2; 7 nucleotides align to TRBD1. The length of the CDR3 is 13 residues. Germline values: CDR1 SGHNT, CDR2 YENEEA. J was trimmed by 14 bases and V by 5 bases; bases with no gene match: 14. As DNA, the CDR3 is TGTGCCAGCAGCGAGGGACAGACCCTGCCTATAACCTTC. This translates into CASSEGQTLPITF.

CDR3 residues: CASSLAGAMNTGELFF. For the CDR3, the DNA is TGTGCCAGCAGCTTAGCAGGGGCAATGAACACCGGGGAGCTGTTTTTT. This chain uses TRBV7-2 with TRBJ2-2, with D tentatively TRBD1 (5 bases). V was cut by 0 bases and J by 1 base, with 9 bases left in between. Germline V gene data show CDR1 as SGHTA and CDR2 as FQGNSA. The CDR3 loop spans 16 amino acids. Combining the CDR3 with reference TRBV7-2 and TRBJ2-2 gives the whole variable domain GAGVSQSPSNKVTEKGKDVELRCDPISGHTALYWYRQSLGQGLEFLIYFQGNSAPDKSGLPSDRFSAERTGGSVSTLTIQRTQQEDSAVYLCASSLAGAMNTGELFFGEGSRLTVL.

The CDR3 loop reads CASSPNRFGTGGQGNQPQHF. The CDR3 DNA follows: TGTGCCAGCTCACCTAATCGATTTGGGACAGGGGGTCAGGGCAATCAGCCCCAGCATTTT. The genes are TRBV18 and TRBJ1-5; 11 positions match TRBD1. Germline CDR1 KGHSH, CDR2 LQKENI. V trimming: 3 bases; J trimming: 2 bases; junction bases outside the gene matches: 15. The CDR3 length is 20 residues.

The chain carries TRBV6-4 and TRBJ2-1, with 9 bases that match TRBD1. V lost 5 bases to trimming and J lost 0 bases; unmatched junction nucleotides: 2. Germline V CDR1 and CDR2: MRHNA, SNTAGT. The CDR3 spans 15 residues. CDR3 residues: CASSRQGDSYNEQFF. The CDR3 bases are TGTGCCAGCAGTAGACAGGGGGACTCCTACAATGAGCAGTTCTTC.

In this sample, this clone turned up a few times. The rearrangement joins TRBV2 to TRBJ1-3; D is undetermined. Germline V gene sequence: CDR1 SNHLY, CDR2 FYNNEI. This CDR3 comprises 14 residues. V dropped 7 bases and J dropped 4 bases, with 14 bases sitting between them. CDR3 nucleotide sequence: TGTGCCAGCACGCGATCAACAGAGGGAAACACCATATATTTT. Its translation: CASTRSTEGNTIYF.

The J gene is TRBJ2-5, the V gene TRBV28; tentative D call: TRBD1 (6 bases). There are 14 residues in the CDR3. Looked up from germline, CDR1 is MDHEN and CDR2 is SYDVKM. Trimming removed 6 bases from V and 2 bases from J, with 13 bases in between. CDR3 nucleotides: TGTGCCAGCAGACAACAGGGCCCTCAAGAGACCCAGTACTTC. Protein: CASRQQGPQETQYF.

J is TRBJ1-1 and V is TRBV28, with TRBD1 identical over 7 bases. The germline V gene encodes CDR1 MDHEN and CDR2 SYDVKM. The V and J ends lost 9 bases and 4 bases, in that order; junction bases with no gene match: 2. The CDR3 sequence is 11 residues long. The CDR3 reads CASNRGTEAFF. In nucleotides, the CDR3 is TGTGCCAGTAACAGGGGCACTGAAGCTTTCTTT.

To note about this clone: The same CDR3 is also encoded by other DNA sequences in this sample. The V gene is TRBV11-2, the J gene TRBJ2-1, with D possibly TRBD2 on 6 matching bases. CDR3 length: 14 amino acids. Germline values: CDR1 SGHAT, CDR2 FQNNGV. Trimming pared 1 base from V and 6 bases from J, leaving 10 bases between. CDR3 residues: CASSLAGVTNEQFF. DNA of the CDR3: TGTGCCAGCAGCTTAGCGGGAGTAACCAATGAGCAGTTCTTC. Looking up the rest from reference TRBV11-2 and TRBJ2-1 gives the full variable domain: EAGVAQSPRYKIIEKRQSVAFWCNPISGHATLYWYQQILGQGPKLLIQFQNNGVVDDSQLPKDRFSAERLKGVDSTLKIQPAKLEDSAVYLCASSLAGVTNEQFFGPGTRLTVL.

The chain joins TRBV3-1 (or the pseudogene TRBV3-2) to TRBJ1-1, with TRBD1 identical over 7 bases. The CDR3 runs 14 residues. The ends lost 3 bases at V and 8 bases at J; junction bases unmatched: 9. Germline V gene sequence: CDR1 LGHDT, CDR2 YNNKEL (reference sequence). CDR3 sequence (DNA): TGTGCCAGCAGCCAGTACCGAGGGGGCCTAGAAGCTTTCTTT. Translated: CASSQYRGGLEAFF.

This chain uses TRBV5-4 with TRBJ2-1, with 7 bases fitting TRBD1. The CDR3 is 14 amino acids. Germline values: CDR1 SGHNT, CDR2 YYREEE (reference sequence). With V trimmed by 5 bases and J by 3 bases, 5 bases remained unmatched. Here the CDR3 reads CASSYRQGYNEQFF. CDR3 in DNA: TGTGCCAGCAGTTACAGACAGGGCTACAATGAGCAGTTCTTC.

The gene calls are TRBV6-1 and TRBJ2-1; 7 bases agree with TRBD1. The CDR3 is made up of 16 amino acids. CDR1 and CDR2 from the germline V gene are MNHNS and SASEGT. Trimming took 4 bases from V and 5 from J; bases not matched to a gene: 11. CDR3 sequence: CASSVVPGQGDNEQFF. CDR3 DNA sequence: TGTGCCAGCAGTGTAGTACCGGGGCAGGGGGACAATGAGCAGTTCTTC.

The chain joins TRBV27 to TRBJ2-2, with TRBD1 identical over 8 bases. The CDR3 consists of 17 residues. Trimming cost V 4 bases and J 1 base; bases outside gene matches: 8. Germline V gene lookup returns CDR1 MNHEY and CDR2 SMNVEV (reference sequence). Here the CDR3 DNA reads TGTGCCAGCAGTTGGGTCGGACAGGGAGTGAACACCGGGGAGCTGTTTTTT. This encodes CASSWVGQGVNTGELFF.

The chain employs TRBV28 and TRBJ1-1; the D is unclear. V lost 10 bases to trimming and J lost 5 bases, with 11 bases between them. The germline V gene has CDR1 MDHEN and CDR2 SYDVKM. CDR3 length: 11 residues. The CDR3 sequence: CATRTGTEAFF. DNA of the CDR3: TGTGCCACCCGCACGGGAACTGAAGCTTTCTTT.

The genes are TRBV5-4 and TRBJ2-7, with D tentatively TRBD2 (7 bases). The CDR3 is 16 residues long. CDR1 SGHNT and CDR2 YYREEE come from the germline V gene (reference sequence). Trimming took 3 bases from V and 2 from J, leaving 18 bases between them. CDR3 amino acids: CASSWGRAGATYEQYF. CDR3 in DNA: TGTGCCAGCAGCTGGGGACGCGCGGGGGCCACCTACGAGCAGTACTTC.

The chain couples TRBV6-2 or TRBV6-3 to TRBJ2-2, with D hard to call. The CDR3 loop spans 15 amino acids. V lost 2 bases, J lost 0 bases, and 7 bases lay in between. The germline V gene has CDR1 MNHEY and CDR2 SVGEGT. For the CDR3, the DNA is TGTGCCAGCAGTTACGCGGTGACGAACACCGGGGAGCTGTTTTTT. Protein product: CASSYAVTNTGELFF.